Below, 26 T cell receptor beta chains from the same sample are listed, as sequenced in a study of blood T cell repertoires in COVID-19. Profiled with immunoSEQ multiplex PCR; TCRdb holds only in-frame clones, not every one. The sample holds approximately 230,000 clones, roughly 80% seen once. Material for sequencing was peripheral blood. All receptors derive from a woman older than 75 with active or convalescent COVID-19.

The chain couples TRBV5-1 to TRBJ2-7, with a weak D call TRBD1 (7 bases). CDR1 is SGHRS and CDR2 is YFSETQ in the germline V gene. Trimming cost V 0 bases and J 6 bases, with 16 bases left between them. CDR3 length: 15 amino acids. The CDR3 loop is CASSLVGGGATEQYF. In DNA form, the CDR3 reads TGCGCCAGCAGCTTGGTAGGAGGGGGCGCAACCGAGCAGTACTTC.

The DNA for the CDR3 is TGTGCCAGCAGCTTGATGGGAGGCAGGGGGCTTCACAATGAGCAGTTCTTC. It translates to CASSLMGGRGLHNEQFF. The chain couples TRBV5-5 to TRBJ2-1, with 8 bases lining up with TRBD1. The ends lost 1 base at V and 5 bases at J; junction bases unmatched: 11. CDR1 is SGHKS, CDR2 YYEKEE, per germline (reference sequence). This CDR3 has 17 residues.

This clone showed up just once. The chain couples TRBV6-5 to TRBJ2-5; D is possibly TRBD1 (6 bases). Germline values: CDR1 MNHEY, CDR2 SVGAGI. V was trimmed by 8 bases and J by 1 base, leaving 17 bases between them. The CDR3 totals 15 residues. The CDR3 loop is CASHHRAQRQETQYF. The CDR3 DNA sequence: TGTGCCAGCCATCACAGGGCCCAACGCCAAGAGACCCAGTACTTC.

In its sample, this clone was seen once. The gene calls are TRBV11-1 and TRBJ1-5, with no clear D. Trimming stripped 2 bases from V and 6 bases from J, with 8 bases between. This CDR3 spans 13 amino acids. CDR1 and CDR2 (germline): SGHAT, FQDESV (reference sequence). The CDR3 DNA reads as TGTGCCAGCAGCTTAACAAGTGGTCAGCCCCAGCATTTT. Encoded protein: CASSLTSGQPQHF. The variable domain in full, with the rest retrieved from reference TRBV11-1 and TRBJ1-5, is EAEVAQSPRYKITEKSQAVAFWCDPISGHATLYWYRQILGQGPELLVQFQDESVVDDSQLPKDRFSAERLKGVDSTLKIQPAELGDSAMYLCASSLTSGQPQHFGDGTRLSIL.

The chain uses TRBV5-1 and TRBJ2-7, with 7 bases fitting TRBD2. From germline, CDR1 is SGHRS and CDR2 YFSETQ. The CDR3 is 15 amino acids. Germline trimming cut 4 bases from V and 2 bases from J; bases unmatched to any gene: 9. In DNA form, the CDR3 reads TGCGCCAGCAGCAGGGAGGGGTTAAGGGCCTACGAGCAGTACTTC. This translates into CASSREGLRAYEQYF.

The chain joins TRBV9 to TRBJ1-2; no definite D call. Germline CDR1 is SGDLS and CDR2 is YYNGEE. The CDR3 runs 13 residues. V lost 0 bases and J 5 bases, leaving 8 bases between the germline ends. The CDR3 here is CASSVAAEYGYTF. The CDR3 coding sequence is TGTGCCAGCAGCGTAGCGGCGGAGTATGGCTACACCTTC.

The rearrangement links TRBV10-3 to TRBJ1-1; 8 bases are shared with TRBD1. V gave up 10 bases and J gave up 4 bases; unmatched junction bases: 8. Looked up from germline, CDR1 is ENHRY and CDR2 is SYGVKD. The CDR3 consists of 13 residues. The CDR3 DNA reads TGTGCCAGCGGATCCACAGGGGGCACTGAAGCTTTCTTT. Translation gives CASGSTGGTEAFF.

V and J are TRBV28 and TRBJ1-2; D not certain. Trimming cost V 3 bases and J 6 bases, with 17 bases left between them. This CDR3 region has 15 residues. Germline lookup yields CDR1 MDHEN and CDR2 SYDVKM. The CDR3 DNA sequence: TGTGCCAGCAGTTTTCGTAACAGCGGTAAAGATGGCTACACCTTC. This sequence encodes CASSFRNSGKDGYTF.

The chain has TRBV28 and TRBJ2-5; 7 nucleotides agree with TRBD1. Germline trimming cut 3 bases from V and 5 bases from J; bases unmatched to any gene: 6. Germline CDR1 and CDR2: MDHEN and SYDVKM. CDR3 length: 14 residues. The CDR3 sequence: CASSFRGRWETQYF. The DNA of the CDR3 is TGTGCCAGCAGTTTTAGGGGGCGCTGGGAGACCCAGTACTTC.

This chain joins TRBV6-5 and TRBJ1-6; D is perhaps TRBD1 (5 bases). Germline V gene lookup returns CDR1 MNHEY and CDR2 SVGAGI. This CDR3 has 14 residues. V shed 5 bases and J shed 9 bases, with 14 bases lying between them. This CDR3 is CASSNGAGSSPLHF. CDR3 coding DNA: TGTGCCAGCAGTAATGGGGCAGGTAGTTCACCCCTCCACTTT.

V usage is TRBV28 and J usage is TRBJ1-2; D is undetermined. Germline CDR1 and CDR2: MDHEN and SYDVKM. The CDR3 spans 13 residues. Trimming removed 7 bases from V and 3 bases from J, with 12 bases in between. Here the CDR3 reads CASTLGVDYGYTF. CDR3 coding DNA: TGTGCCAGCACCCTCGGGGTAGACTATGGCTACACCTTC.

The chain carries TRBV5-1 and TRBJ1-2; D is uncertain. V lost 7 bases to trimming and J lost 6 bases, with 16 bases between them. CDR3 length equals 13 residues. CDR1 and CDR2 from the germline V gene are SGHRS and YFSETQ. CDR3 coding DNA: TGCGCCAGCTCAGAGGTCGGTAAAAATGGCTACACCTTC. Translation: CASSEVGKNGYTF. The full variable domain, rest sourced from reference TRBV5-1 and TRBJ1-2, is KAGVTQTPRYLIKTRGQQVTLSCSPISGHRSVSWYQQTPGQGLQFLFEYFSETQRNKGNFPGRFSGRQFSNSRSEMNVSTLELGDSALYLCASSEVGKNGYTFGSGTRLTVV.

V gene TRBV29-1 combines with J gene TRBJ2-1; 10 positions agree with TRBD1. V lost 6 bases and J lost 4; bases outside the gene matches: 9. Germline V CDR1 and CDR2: SQVTM, ANQGSEA. There are 15 residues in the CDR3. The CDR3 sequence: CSVAPGQGLYNEQFF. The CDR3 DNA reads as TGCAGCGTAGCGCCGGGACAGGGGCTTTACAATGAGCAGTTCTTC.

V and J are TRBV27 and TRBJ2-7; 7 bases map to TRBD1. Germline V gives CDR1 MNHEY, CDR2 SMNVEV (reference sequence). Germline trimming cut 8 bases from V and 3 bases from J; bases unmatched to any gene: 7. This CDR3 is 13 amino acids long. The CDR3 loop is CASHPGTVYEQYF. The DNA of the CDR3 is TGTGCCAGCCACCCCGGGACAGTCTACGAGCAGTACTTC.

The chain links TRBV10-3 to TRBJ2-3; 10 bases align to TRBD2. The CDR3 sequence is 14 residues long. Germline CDR1 reads ENHRY; CDR2 reads SYGVKD. Unmatched junction bases numbered 8, after V lost 10 bases and J lost 4 bases. Here the CDR3 reads CATTSGVLADTQYF. In DNA form, the CDR3 reads TGTGCCACCACTAGCGGGGTATTGGCAGATACGCAGTATTTT.

The chain links TRBV19 to TRBJ2-7; no reliable D call. V dropped 3 bases and J dropped 6 bases, with 9 bases sitting between them. The CDR3 totals 12 residues. Germline CDR1 LNHDA, CDR2 SQIVND (reference sequence). CDR3 sequence: CASSIFPGEQYF. The CDR3 DNA follows: TGTGCCAGTAGTATCTTTCCCGGCGAGCAGTACTTC.

The chain couples TRBV6-5 to TRBJ2-7; D possibly corresponds to TRBD2 (6 bases). V lost 1 base to trimming and J lost 5 bases, with 6 bases between them. The CDR3 is 12 amino acids. The V gene's germline CDR1 is MNHEY and CDR2 SVGAGI. CDR3 protein: CASSYWGDEQYF. In DNA form, the CDR3 reads TGTGCCAGCAGTTACTGGGGGGACGAGCAGTACTTC.

This sequence joins TRBV5-1 and TRBJ2-5, with D perhaps TRBD1 (6 bases). The CDR3 is 14 residues long. Between the trimmed V and J ends, which lost 2 bases and 5 bases, there was a span of 13 bases. The germline gives CDR1 SGHRS, CDR2 YFSETQ. The CDR3 loop reads CASSFTPGVETQYF. The CDR3, as DNA: TGCGCCAGCAGCTTTACCCCAGGGGTGGAGACCCAGTACTTC. The variable domain in full, completed from reference TRBV5-1 and TRBJ2-5, reads KAGVTQTPRYLIKTRGQQVTLSCSPISGHRSVSWYQQTPGQGLQFLFEYFSETQRNKGNFPGRFSGRQFSNSRSEMNVSTLELGDSALYLCASSFTPGVETQYFGPGTRLLVL.

This rearrangement joins TRBV28 to TRBJ1-5; a possible D gene is TRBD1 (6 bases). Germline CDR1 reads MDHEN; CDR2 reads SYDVKM. The CDR3 runs 15 residues. The V and J ends lost 5 bases and 0 bases respectively, with 11 bases between them. In DNA, the CDR3 is TGTGCCAGCAGTCAAGGGGGATATAGCAATCAGCCCCAGCATTTT. Translated: CASSQGGYSNQPQHF. Using reference TRBV28 and TRBJ1-5 for the parts outside the CDR3, the full variable domain is DVKVTQSSRYLVKRTGEKVFLECVQDMDHENMFWYRQDPGLGLRLIYFSYDVKMKEKGDIPEGYSVSREKKERFSLILESASTNQTSMYLCASSQGGYSNQPQHFGDGTRLSIL.

The rearrangement joins TRBV23-1 to TRBJ1-1; possibly TRBD1 for D (6 bases). TRBV23-1 falls under the ORF class, with uncertain function. With 3 bases removed from V and 4 bases from J, the gap between germline ends came to 9 bases. The CDR3 has 13 amino acids. CDR3 sequence reads: CASSQGALTEAFF. The CDR3 DNA sequence: TGCGCCAGCAGTCAGGGGGCGCTCACTGAAGCTTTCTTT.

CDR3 region: CASSPGTGGTLQETQYF. The CDR3 DNA is TGTGCCAGCAGCCCCGGGACAGGGGGGACATTACAAGAGACCCAGTACTTC. The rearrangement links TRBV9 to TRBJ2-5; 11 bases match TRBD1. This CDR3 region has 17 residues. Per germline, CDR1 SGDLS and CDR2 YYNGEE. V shed 4 bases, J shed 2 bases, and the junction held 10 bases outside the gene matches. Based on the CDR3 plus reference TRBV9 and TRBJ2-5, the full variable domain is DSGVTQTPKHLITATGQRVTLRCSPRSGDLSVYWYQQSLDQGLQFLIQYYNGEERAKGNILERFSAQQFPDLHSELNLSSLELGDSALYFCASSPGTGGTLQETQYFGPGTRLLVL.

The V call is TRBV3-1 (or the pseudogene TRBV3-2), the J call TRBJ1-2; a possible D gene is TRBD1 (5 bases). The CDR3 is 14 amino acids. V dropped 5 bases and J dropped 11 bases, with 21 bases sitting between them. Germline CDR1 is LGHDT and CDR2 is YNNKEL (reference sequence). The CDR3 loop reads CASSWTGTPQYYTF. The CDR3 DNA reads TGTGCCAGCAGCTGGACCGGGACTCCTCAATATTACACCTTC.

J is TRBJ2-2 and V is TRBV3-1 (or the pseudogene TRBV3-2), with 9 bases identical to TRBD2. The CDR3 is 19 amino acids. J gave up 7 bases and V 2 bases, and 17 bases lay outside the gene matches. The germline V gene encodes CDR1 LGHDT and CDR2 YNNKEL (reference sequence). The CDR3 DNA is TGTGCCAGCAGCCAAAACGGCGGACTCGCGGGGGGGCCTATCGGGGAGCTGTTTTTT. Translated, it gives CASSQNGGLAGGPIGELFF.

The rearrangement links TRBV5-6 to TRBJ2-3; a weak D match, TRBD1 (6 bases). CDR1 is SGHDT and CDR2 is YYEEEE in the germline V gene. This CDR3 is built from 13 residues. The V end lost 2 bases, the J end lost 4 bases, and 8 bases lay between the germline ends. The DNA of the CDR3 is TGTGCCAGCAGCTTCTCAGGGGCAGATACGCAGTATTTT. Its protein is CASSFSGADTQYF.

The rearrangement uses TRBV6-5 and TRBJ2-7, with 9 positions matching TRBD1. V lost 0 bases and J lost 6; bases outside the gene matches: 3. The CDR3 is 14 residues long. Germline-derived CDR1 and CDR2 are MNHEY and SVGAGI. CDR3 loop: CASSYSTGGGEQYF. The DNA for the CDR3 is TGTGCCAGCAGTTACTCGACAGGGGGAGGCGAGCAGTACTTC.

In this sample, this clone turned up once. V usage is TRBV5-1 and J usage is TRBJ2-2, with 8 bases matching TRBD1. CDR3 length: 15 amino acids. Trimming cost V 4 bases and J 2 bases; bases outside gene matches: 4. CDR1 and CDR2 from the germline V gene are SGHRS and YFSETQ. The DNA of the CDR3 is TGCGCCAGCAGCAGGGGACAGGCTAACACCGGGGAGCTGTTTTTT. This encodes CASSRGQANTGELFF.